Following are 5 T cell receptor beta chains from one sample sequenced in a study of T cell changes during pregnancy in multiple sclerosis. The table came from immunoSEQ multiplex PCR; TCRdb's copy has only in-frame clones and leaves some out. This sample has 40,000 or so clones, with around nine tenths found just once. The sample was CD4+ T cells from peripheral blood mononuclear cells, taken in the third trimester of pregnancy. These TCRs come from a female donor in good health, enrolled as a control in a pregnancy study.

The genes are TRBV27 and TRBJ2-7; 7 nucleotides line up with TRBD2. Germline V gene sequence: CDR1 MNHEY, CDR2 SMNVEV (reference sequence). This CDR3 contains 14 residues. The junction had 5 bases not matched to a gene; V was cut back by 3 bases and J by 3 bases. The chain's CDR3 is CASSFGTIRYEQYF. The CDR3 DNA reads TGTGCCAGCAGTTTTGGGACTATCCGCTACGAGCAGTACTTC.

The chain joins TRBV11-3 to TRBJ2-1, with TRBD2 as a possible D gene (8 bases). Germline V gene lookup returns CDR1 SGHNT and CDR2 YENEEA. The CDR3 totals 18 residues. V was trimmed by 0 bases and J by 0 bases, leaving 15 bases between them. The CDR3 sequence: CASSLDQGGTSSYNEQFF. For the CDR3, the DNA is TGTGCCAGCAGCTTAGATCAGGGGGGGACTAGCTCCTACAATGAGCAGTTCTTC.

The chain couples TRBV28 to TRBJ2-5, with 8 bases identical to TRBD2. CDR1 is MDHEN and CDR2 is SYDVKM in the germline V gene. Trimming removed 2 bases from V and 7 bases from J; junction bases left unmatched: 6. The CDR3 is made up of 14 amino acids. The CDR3 loop is CASSLRGGSGTQYF. Written as DNA, the CDR3 is TGTGCCAGCAGTTTACGCGGGGGGAGTGGGACCCAGTACTTC.

The chain employs TRBV5-4 and TRBJ2-7, with D uncertain. The ends were cut back, 2 bases at V and 0 bases at J, with 3 bases in the middle. The CDR3 is made up of 12 amino acids. Per the germline V gene, CDR1 is SGHNT and CDR2 is YYREEE (reference sequence). CDR3 sequence (DNA): TGTGCCAGCAGCTTCAGCTCCTACGAGCAGTACTTC. It encodes CASSFSSYEQYF. Supplemented by reference TRBV5-4 and TRBJ2-7, the full variable domain reads ETGVTQSPTHLIKTRGQQVTLRCSSQSGHNTVSWYQQALGQGPQFIFQYYREEENGRGNFPPRFSGLQFPNYSSELNVNALELDDSALYLCASSFSSYEQYFGPGTRLTVT.

As DNA, the CDR3 is TGTGCCAGCTCACCCCTTCCGGGACAGAAGAACACTGAAGCTTTCTTT. It codes for CASSPLPGQKNTEAFF. The chain recombines TRBV18 with TRBJ1-1, with TRBD1 matching 7 bases. The CDR3 sequence is 16 residues long. V lost 3 bases to trimming and J lost 1 base; unmatched junction nucleotides: 8. The germline CDR1 and CDR2 sequences are KGHSH and LQKENI.